This T cell receptor beta chain came from a study of T-cell memory formation after mild COVID-19. MiXCR was run by TCRdb on the 5' RACE reads, yielding one entry per CDR3 protein. The repertoire holds under 250,000 distinct CDR3 sequences, with over 15% as singletons. Trimming shortened V by 6 bases and J by 0 bases, and 15 bases separated the two germline ends. The CDR3 consists of 14 residues. Germline-derived CDR1 and CDR2 are SQVTM and ANQGSEA. In its sample, this clonotype was seen a few times. The sequence came from an adult woman who had mild COVID-19 (a few samples of this study predate the infection). Cell type and time point are not known. The rearrangement links TRBV29-1 to TRBJ2-7; the D gene is possibly TRBD2 (6 bases). Sample: PBMCs or a T cell subset sorted from them (not recorded which). CDR3 protein: CSVVDYESSYEQYF. The CDR3 DNA follows: TGCAGCGTCGTGGACTACGAAAGCTCCTACGAGCAGTACTTC.